This T cell receptor (beta chain) was retrieved from a study of blood T cell repertoires in COVID-19. Study overall: The samples span acute and convalescent COVID-19 from the United States, Italy and Spain. T cells, B-cell-depleted T cells, or PBMCs supplied cDNA or gDNA.

As handled by the study authors: Reference gene primers were amplified, and this amplification served to estimate nucleated cell counts. Only in-frame clones appear in the TCRdb table, and some are missing; sequencing was by immunoSEQ multiplex PCR. The V and J calls and clone size are taken from that table; D and trimming were inferred from the DNA. The data hold about 100,000 clones, with 85% observed a single time. In germline, CDR1 is MNHEY, CDR2 SVGEGT. CDR3 length: 14 residues. Trimming cost V 6 bases and J 5 bases; bases outside gene matches: 6. The chain couples TRBV6-2 or TRBV6-3 to TRBJ1-4; 7 bases are a match to TRBD1. This receptor was identified in a human donor in a cohort sampled during active COVID-19. The sequencing input was peripheral blood. The CDR3 DNA follows: TGTGCCAGCAGCATGATGGACAGGAATGAAAAACTGTTTTTT. Protein product: CASSMMDRNEKLFF.